This is a list of T cell receptor beta chains from one sample in a study of response to subunit inactivated influenza vaccine. Each CDR3 protein is one row after TCRdb ran MiXCR on the RT-PCR reads. The sample has around 200,000 distinct CDR3 sequences, more than 10% seen once; the top ten hold approximately 30%. The sample also formed part of further work on T cells expressing NK-cell markers.

The sample in question was CD8+ T cells sorted from PBMCs, obtained roughly 13 days after vaccination. These receptors were obtained from a man aged 45-60 years who received an inactivated influenza vaccine. The CDR3 runs from the conserved cysteine through the conserved F or W. The order of the fields is V gene, J gene, CDR3 protein.

V gene: TRBV12-3/TRBV12-4
J gene: TRBJ1-5
CDR3 protein: CASSLKVQPQHF

V gene: TRBV28
J gene: TRBJ2-7
CDR3 protein: CASSVNRGISSYEQYF

V gene: TRBV4-1
J gene: TRBJ2-7
CDR3 protein: CASSQERRGASYEQYF

V gene: TRBV6-1
J gene: TRBJ2-1
CDR3 protein: CASSPRGEGFGEQFF

V gene: TRBV30
J gene: TRBJ2-1
CDR3 protein: CAGRLAGYNEQFF

V gene: TRBV12-3/TRBV12-4
J gene: TRBJ1-2
CDR3 protein: CASSPTPELGYTF

V gene: TRBV7-9
J gene: TRBJ1-3
CDR3 protein: CASSLGGAGGNTIYF

V gene: TRBV28
J gene: TRBJ1-2
CDR3 protein: CASRITGDSPTYGYTF

V gene: TRBV20-1
J gene: TRBJ2-1
CDR3 protein: CSARGLVGNEQFF

V gene: TRBV12-3/TRBV12-4
J gene: TRBJ2-3
CDR3 protein: CASSPRTSGGTDTQYF

V gene: TRBV6-5
J gene: TRBJ2-1
CDR3 protein: CASRSGHEQFF

V gene: TRBV14
J gene: TRBJ1-2
CDR3 protein: CASSPSPGRDGYTF

V gene: TRBV4-2
J gene: TRBJ2-5
CDR3 protein: CASSQGGTGQETQYF

V gene: TRBV20-1
J gene: TRBJ2-2
CDR3 protein: CSARDRRTGDTGELFF

V gene: TRBV27
J gene: TRBJ2-2
CDR3 protein: CASSLTPNTGELFF

V gene: TRBV7-8
J gene: TRBJ2-7
CDR3 protein: CASSFGAFSYEQYF

V gene: TRBV7-9
J gene: TRBJ2-1
CDR3 protein: CASSLDVGLAGGGEQFF

V gene: TRBV10-2
J gene: TRBJ1-1
CDR3 protein: CASSEMGGNTEAFF

V gene: TRBV14
J gene: TRBJ2-3
CDR3 protein: CASSQANSDTQYF

V gene: TRBV18
J gene: TRBJ2-5
CDR3 protein: CASSPPGYHQETQYF

V gene: TRBV27
J gene: TRBJ2-2
CDR3 protein: CASSPLTGELFF

V gene: TRBV7-2
J gene: TRBJ2-7
CDR3 protein: CASSARDRGFYEQYF

V gene: TRBV4-2
J gene: TRBJ2-7
CDR3 protein: CASSQLSHGTGKERVPYEQYF

V gene: TRBV28
J gene: TRBJ1-1
CDR3 protein: CASSPDRGYTDAFF

V gene: TRBV29-1
J gene: TRBJ2-7
CDR3 protein: CSVGGDSYSYEQYF

V gene: TRBV27
J gene: TRBJ2-7
CDR3 protein: CASSLGRTGNEQYF

V gene: TRBV6-1
J gene: TRBJ1-4
CDR3 protein: CASSPAWDEKLFF

V gene: TRBV19
J gene: TRBJ2-7
CDR3 protein: CASSMTGEYEQYF

V gene: TRBV20-1
J gene: TRBJ2-1
CDR3 protein: CSARDQGLAGGRHNEQFF

V gene: TRBV10-3
J gene: TRBJ2-1
CDR3 protein: CAISDPGGGNNNEQFF

V gene: TRBV5-1
J gene: TRBJ1-1
CDR3 protein: CASSSGQGFSVFNTEAFF

V gene: TRBV30
J gene: TRBJ2-3
CDR3 protein: CAGSSGGGTDTQYF

V gene: TRBV13
J gene: TRBJ2-5
CDR3 protein: CASSLGQGAKTQYF

V gene: TRBV20-1
J gene: TRBJ2-7
CDR3 protein: CSASTTDLGSYGQYF

V gene: TRBV2
J gene: TRBJ2-1
CDR3 protein: CASSGGAGVRNEQFF

V gene: TRBV9
J gene: TRBJ2-3
CDR3 protein: CASSGYTDTQYF

V gene: TRBV7-8
J gene: TRBJ2-1
CDR3 protein: CASSLNYVLAGVSYNEQFF

V gene: TRBV21-1
J gene: TRBJ2-1
CDR3 protein: CASSKGGTGGLDEQFF

V gene: TRBV15
J gene: TRBJ2-7
CDR3 protein: CATSRDTSGSYEQYF

V gene: TRBV6-2/TRBV6-3
J gene: TRBJ2-2
CDR3 protein: CASSYLASGELFF

V gene: TRBV20-1
J gene: TRBJ2-1
CDR3 protein: CSAKGQADYNEQFF

V gene: TRBV28
J gene: TRBJ2-5
CDR3 protein: CASSSYPGQIQETQYF

V gene: TRBV7-2
J gene: TRBJ2-7
CDR3 protein: CASSFAGTGAGEQYF

V gene: TRBV12-3/TRBV12-4
J gene: TRBJ2-7
CDR3 protein: CASSLNGALGYEQYF

V gene: TRBV4-2
J gene: TRBJ2-1
CDR3 protein: CASSHGAMGSYNEQFF

V gene: TRBV4-1
J gene: TRBJ2-5
CDR3 protein: CASSPDQETQYF

V gene: TRBV3-1
J gene: TRBJ1-2
CDR3 protein: CASSPGVVYGYTF

V gene: TRBV13
J gene: TRBJ2-7
CDR3 protein: CASSERTGLAEDEQYF

V gene: TRBV4-3
J gene: TRBJ2-7
CDR3 protein: CASSPGQGAYEQYF

V gene: TRBV28
J gene: TRBJ2-7
CDR3 protein: CASRPTGQGYEQYF

V gene: TRBV20-1
J gene: TRBJ2-7
CDR3 protein: CSASTFRGGAEEQYF

V gene: TRBV11-2
J gene: TRBJ2-1
CDR3 protein: CASSPEAGDEQFF

V gene: TRBV7-6
J gene: TRBJ2-1
CDR3 protein: CASSLSGRSYNEQFF

V gene: TRBV10-3
J gene: TRBJ1-1
CDR3 protein: CAIEAGGGMNTEAFF

V gene: TRBV5-1
J gene: TRBJ2-1
CDR3 protein: CASREAPNEQFF

V gene: TRBV7-9
J gene: TRBJ2-1
CDR3 protein: CASSPGTGGSYNEQFF